Listed here are 11 T cell receptor beta chains from one sample, sequenced in a study of T cell changes during pregnancy in multiple sclerosis. The assay was immunoSEQ multiplex PCR, and TCRdb's table has in-frame clones only and misses some. Altogether some 120,000 clones are present, about 95% being singletons, with the ten largest covering 0.44%. The sequencing used peripheral blood, collected after pregnancy. Receptor source: a female donor with multiple sclerosis, enrolled in a pregnancy study.

The J gene is TRBJ1-6, the V gene TRBV4-1; possibly TRBD1 for D (6 bases). This CDR3 is built from 14 residues. Germline loops: CDR1 MGHRA, CDR2 YSYEKL. V was pared by 3 bases and J by 7 bases, with 10 bases between. The CDR3 protein is CASSQTGRNSPLHF. The CDR3 DNA reads TGCGCCAGCAGCCAGACAGGTAGAAATTCACCCCTCCACTTT.

J is TRBJ2-7 and V is TRBV20-1; D is perhaps TRBD2 (5 bases). CDR3 length: 11 amino acids. The V and J ends lost 5 bases and 4 bases respectively, with 9 bases between them. The germline gives CDR1 DFQATT, CDR2 SNEGSKA (reference sequence). CDR3 protein: CSAEREYEQYF. CDR3 sequence (DNA): TGCAGTGCTGAGAGGGAGTACGAGCAGTACTTC.

V and J are TRBV27 and TRBJ2-1; the match to TRBD2 covers 12 bases. V lost 4 bases and J lost 6; bases outside the gene matches: 7. Germline V gene data show CDR1 as MNHEY and CDR2 as SMNVEV (reference sequence). The CDR3 has 16 amino acids. The CDR3 DNA sequence: TGTGCCAGCAGTTCTCCGGGGACTAGCGGGCCCAATGAGCAGTTCTTC. It translates to CASSSPGTSGPNEQFF.

The chain employs TRBV9 and TRBJ2-3; D is perhaps TRBD2 (6 bases). The CDR3 spans 14 residues. The ends were cut back, 3 bases at V and 1 base at J, with 9 bases in the middle. The germline gives CDR1 SGDLS, CDR2 YYNGEE. CDR3 DNA sequence: TGTGCCAGCAGCGGAGGGGAGGGCACAGATACGCAGTATTTT. Protein sequence: CASSGGEGTDTQYF.

The rearrangement joins TRBV11-3 to TRBJ2-3; 8 bases agree with TRBD2. This CDR3 region has 14 residues. Germline V gene lookup returns CDR1 SGHNT and CDR2 YENEEA. The ends lost 3 bases at V and 1 base at J; junction bases unmatched: 0. CDR3 region: CASSFSGGTDTQYF. The CDR3 DNA is TGTGCCAGCAGCTTTAGCGGGGGCACAGATACGCAGTATTTT.

This sequence joins TRBV9 and TRBJ2-3; 13 nucleotides line up with TRBD2. V shed 0 bases, J shed 4 bases, and the junction held 5 bases outside the gene matches. Germline CDR1 and CDR2: SGDLS and YYNGEE. The CDR3 totals 17 residues. Here the CDR3 DNA reads TGTGCCAGCAGCGTAGATCTTGGACTAGCGGGAGCAGATACGCAGTATTTT. Translating gives CASSVDLGLAGADTQYF.

A note on this clone: In the same sample, other DNA sequences code for this CDR3. V and J are TRBV18 and TRBJ1-1, with D perhaps TRBD1 (6 bases). Trimming cost V 3 bases and J 1 base, with 6 bases left between them. The CDR3 totals 13 residues. The germline CDR1 and CDR2 sequences are KGHSH and LQKENI. CDR3 sequence reads: CASSPTGNTEAFF. The CDR3 DNA follows: TGTGCCAGCTCACCGACAGGGAACACTGAAGCTTTCTTT.

This chain joins TRBV7-9 and TRBJ2-7; 7 nucleotides agree with TRBD1. This CDR3 comprises 12 residues. Germline trimming cut 10 bases from V and 2 bases from J; bases unmatched to any gene: 5. CDR1 and CDR2 from the germline V gene are SEHNR and FQNEAQ (reference sequence). The CDR3 sequence is CAIGTDPYEQYF. The CDR3, as DNA: TGTGCCATCGGGACAGATCCCTACGAGCAGTACTTC.

V gene TRBV28 combines with J gene TRBJ1-1; a possible D gene is TRBD1 (5 bases). Trimming removed 4 bases at V and 3 bases at J, with 24 bases between. Germline values: CDR1 MDHEN, CDR2 SYDVKM. The CDR3 consists of 18 residues. The CDR3 bases are TGTGCCAGCAGTTCCTCTCGATCCGGGGGAAGTAAGTACACTGAAGCTTTCTTT. It yields the protein CASSSSRSGGSKYTEAFF.

This sequence joins TRBV2 and TRBJ1-5; 9 positions match TRBD1. CDR1 SNHLY and CDR2 FYNNEI come from the germline V gene. Trimming removed 5 bases from V and 2 bases from J; junction bases left unmatched: 10. CDR3 size: 17 residues. The CDR3 here is CASSKHGQGRGNQPQHF. The CDR3 coding sequence is TGTGCCAGCAGTAAGCACGGACAGGGGAGGGGCAATCAGCCCCAGCATTTT.

V is TRBV2 and J is TRBJ2-5, with 7 nucleotides matching TRBD2. Per germline, CDR1 SNHLY and CDR2 FYNNEI. Trimming took 10 bases from V and 9 from J; bases not matched to a gene: 5. CDR3 length equals 10 residues. CDR3: CATARGAQYF. CDR3 in DNA: TGTGCCACCGCACGGGGGGCCCAGTACTTC.